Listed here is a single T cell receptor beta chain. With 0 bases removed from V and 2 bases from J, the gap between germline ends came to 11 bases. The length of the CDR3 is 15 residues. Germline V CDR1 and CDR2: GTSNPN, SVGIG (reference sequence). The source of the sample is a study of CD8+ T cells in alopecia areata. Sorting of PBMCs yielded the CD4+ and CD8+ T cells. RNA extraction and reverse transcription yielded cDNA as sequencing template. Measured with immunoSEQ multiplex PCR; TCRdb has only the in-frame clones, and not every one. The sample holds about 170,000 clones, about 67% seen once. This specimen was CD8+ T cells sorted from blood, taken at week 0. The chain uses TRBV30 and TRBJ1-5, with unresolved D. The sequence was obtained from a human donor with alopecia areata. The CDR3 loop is CAWSVTRGGNQPQHF. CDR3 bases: TGTGCCTGGAGTGTAACTCGGGGAGGCAATCAGCCCCAGCATTTT.